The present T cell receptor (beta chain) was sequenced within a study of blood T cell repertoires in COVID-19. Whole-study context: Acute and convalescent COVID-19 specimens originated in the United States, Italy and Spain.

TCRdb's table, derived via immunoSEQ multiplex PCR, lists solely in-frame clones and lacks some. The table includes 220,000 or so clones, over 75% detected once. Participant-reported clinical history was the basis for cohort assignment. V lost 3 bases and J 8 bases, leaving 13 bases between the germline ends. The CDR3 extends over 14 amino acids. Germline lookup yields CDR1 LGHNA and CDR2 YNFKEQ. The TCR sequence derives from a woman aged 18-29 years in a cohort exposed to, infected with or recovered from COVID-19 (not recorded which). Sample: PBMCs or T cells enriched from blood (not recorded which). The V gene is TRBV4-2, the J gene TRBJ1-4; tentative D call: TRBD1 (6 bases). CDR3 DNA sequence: TGTGCCAGCAGCCACGGCGGGGGCGGCGAAAAACTGTTTTTT. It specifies CASSHGGGGEKLFF.